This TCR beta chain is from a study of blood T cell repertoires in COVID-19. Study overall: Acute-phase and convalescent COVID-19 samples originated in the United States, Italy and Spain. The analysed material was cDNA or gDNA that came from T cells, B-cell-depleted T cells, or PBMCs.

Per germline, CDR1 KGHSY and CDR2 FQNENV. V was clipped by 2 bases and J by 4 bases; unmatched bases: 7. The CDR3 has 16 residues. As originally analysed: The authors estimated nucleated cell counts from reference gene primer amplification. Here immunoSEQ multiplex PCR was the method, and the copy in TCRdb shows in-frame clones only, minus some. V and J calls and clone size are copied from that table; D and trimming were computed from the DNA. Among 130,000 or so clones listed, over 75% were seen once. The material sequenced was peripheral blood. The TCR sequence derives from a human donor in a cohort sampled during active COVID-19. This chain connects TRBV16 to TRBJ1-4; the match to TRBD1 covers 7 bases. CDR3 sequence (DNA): TGTGCCAGCAGCCAACAGGGACAGCGGAGTAATGAAAAACTGTTTTTT. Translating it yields CASSQQGQRSNEKLFF.